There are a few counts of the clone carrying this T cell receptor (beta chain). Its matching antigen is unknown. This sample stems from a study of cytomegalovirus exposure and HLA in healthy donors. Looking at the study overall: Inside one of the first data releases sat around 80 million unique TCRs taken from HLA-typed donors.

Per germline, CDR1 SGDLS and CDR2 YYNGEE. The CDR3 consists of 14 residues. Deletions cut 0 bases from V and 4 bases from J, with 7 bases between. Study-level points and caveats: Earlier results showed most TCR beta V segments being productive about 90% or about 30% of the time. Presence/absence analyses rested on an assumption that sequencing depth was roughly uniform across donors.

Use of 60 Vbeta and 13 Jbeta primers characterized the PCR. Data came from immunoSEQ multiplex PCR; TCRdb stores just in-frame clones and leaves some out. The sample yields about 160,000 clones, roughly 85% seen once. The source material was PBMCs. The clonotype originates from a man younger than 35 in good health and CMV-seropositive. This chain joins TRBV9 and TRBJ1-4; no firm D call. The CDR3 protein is CASSVGAFNEKLFF. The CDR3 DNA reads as TGTGCCAGCAGCGTAGGGGCTTTTAATGAAAAACTGTTTTTT.